These T cell receptor beta chains were read from a single sample in a study of spatial heterogeneity in lung cancer. TCRdb re-called the 5' RACE reads with MiXCR, one entry per CDR3 protein. The sample yields 40,000 to 55,000 distinct CDR3 sequences, under 7.5% seen once. The material was PBMCs, obtained at surgery. These receptor sequences come from a female donor with early-stage non-small cell lung cancer. CDR3s include the opening cysteine and the closing phenylalanine or tryptophan. D genes are given only for firm matches. Size tells how often a clone was seen (once, few, many) or the class of an expanded clone, and some rows leave it out.

j_gene | v_gene | d_gene | abundance | CDR3nt | CDR3aa
TRBJ1-1 | TRBV7-9 | NA | many | TGTGCCAGCAGCTTGGGTTCTTACACTGAAGCTTTCTTT | CASSLGSYTEAFF
TRBJ2-1 | TRBV9 | NA | many | TGTGCCAGCAGCCCCAAGCATAATAGCGACAATGAGCAGTTCTTC | CASSPKHNSDNEQFF
TRBJ2-3 | TRBV10-2 | TRBD2 | few | TGCGCCAGCAGTGACCTAGCGGCCGATACGCAGTATTTT | CASSDLAADTQYF
TRBJ1-4 | TRBV7-9 | TRBD1 | many | TGTGCCAGCAGCTTAAGGACAGGTGAAAAACTGTTTTTT | CASSLRTGEKLFF
TRBJ1-4 | TRBV27 | NA | NA | TGTGCCAGCAGTAAGGGACCAGGGAGGACAACTAATGAAAAACTGTTTTTT | CASSKGPGRTTNEKLFF
TRBJ1-6 | TRBV2 | TRBD1 | many | TGTGCCAGCAGCCGTCCGACAGGGGGTAATTCACCCCTCCACTTT | CASSRPTGGNSPLHF
TRBJ1-5 | TRBV6-2/TRBV6-3 | NA | NA | TGTGCCAGCAGAAGCCCGTTATCATTAGAGCCCCAGCATTTT | CASRSPLSLEPQHF
TRBJ2-7 | TRBV5-1 | TRBD1 | many | TGCGCCAGCTACGGTGGGACAGGGCGCGTCGAGCAGTACTTC | CASYGGTGRVEQYF
TRBJ2-5 | TRBV6-5 | TRBD2 | few | TGTGCCAGCAGGTCGCTAGCGGGGATAGAGACCCAGTACTTC | CASRSLAGIETQYF
TRBJ2-1 | TRBV12-3/TRBV12-4 | NA | many | TGTGCCAGCAGTTTTAAAGCTTCCTCCTACAATGAGCAGTTCTTC | CASSFKASSYNEQFF
TRBJ1-5 | TRBV24-1 | NA | few | TGTGCCACCAGTGATCCCCGGGACATCGGGGGGCCCCAGCATTTT | CATSDPRDIGGPQHF
TRBJ1-1 | TRBV10-1 | NA | many | TGCGCCAGCAGTGGAGCCGACAGGAACGCTTTCTTT | CASSGADRNAFF
TRBJ2-3 | TRBV29-1 | NA | few | TGCAGCGTTGCGGGACGACTGTTGGATACGCAGTATTTT | CSVAGRLLDTQYF
TRBJ2-5 | TRBV9 | TRBD2 | few | TGTGCCAGCAGCGTTAGCGGGGGGGCGAGCGAGACCCAGTACTTC | CASSVSGGASETQYF
TRBJ2-4 | TRBV2 | NA | many | TGTGCCAGCAGTGATTGGGTGGGAGCCAAAAACATTCAGTACTTC | CASSDWVGAKNIQYF
TRBJ1-6 | TRBV4-1 | NA | many | TGCGCCAGCAGCCAAGAGGGCCAAGCCCAGGATAATTCACCCCTCCACTTT | CASSQEGQAQDNSPLHF
TRBJ2-3 | TRBV7-2 | NA | many | TGTGCCAGCAGCCGGGTCACAGATACGCAGTATTTT | CASSRVTDTQYF
TRBJ2-5 | TRBV5-1 | NA | NA | TGCGCCAGCAGCTTGGCCCAAGAGACCCAGTACTTC | CASSLAQETQYF
TRBJ2-6 | TRBV5-1 | TRBD1 | many | TGCGCCAGCAGGCCTACTACACGGACAGGTGCTGGGGCCAACGTCCTGACTTTC | CASRPTTRTGAGANVLTF
TRBJ1-3 | TRBV7-8 | NA | many | TGTGCCAGCAGCTTAGTGTCAGCTGGAAACACCATATATTTT | CASSLVSAGNTIYF
TRBJ1-2 | TRBV12-3/TRBV12-4 | TRBD1 | many | TGTGCCAGCACCCTGACAGGGGGCGCAGTCTATGGCTACACCTTC | CASTLTGGAVYGYTF
TRBJ1-1 | TRBV20-1 | NA | many | TGCAGTGCTAAAGAGTGGGGGGTGAACACTGAAGCTTTCTTT | CSAKEWGVNTEAFF
TRBJ2-2 | TRBV2 | NA | NA | TGTGCCAGCAGCTATTCTTCACTTCCTAACACCGGGGAGCTGTTTTTT | CASSYSSLPNTGELFF
TRBJ2-1 | TRBV5-1 | NA | NA | TGCGCCAGCAGCTTGAAGGGATCCAATGAGCAGTTCTTC | CASSLKGSNEQFF
TRBJ2-7 | TRBV6-2/TRBV6-3 | TRBD2 | NA | TGTGCCGGACGACTAGCGGGGGCCTACGAGCAGTACTTC | CAGRLAGAYEQYF
TRBJ2-7 | TRBV10-3 | NA | NA | TGTGCCATCAGCTACGAGCAGTACTTC | CAISYEQYF
TRBJ2-7 | TRBV5-1 | NA | many | TGCGCCAGCAGAATAATGGAAGACGAGCAGTACTTC | CASRIMEDEQYF
TRBJ2-7 | TRBV3-1 | NA | many | TGTGCCAGCAGCCAAGGACTGAGAGATTTCTACGAGCAGTACTTC | CASSQGLRDFYEQYF
TRBJ2-7 | TRBV28 | NA | NA | TGTGCCAGCACCGGGATAGCCGGGGCGGGCGAGCAGTACTTC | CASTGIAGAGEQYF
TRBJ2-1 | TRBV6-6 | NA | few | TGTGCCAGCAGTTCTACGACGGGGGAGAATGAGCAGTTCTTC | CASSSTTGENEQFF
TRBJ1-2 | TRBV30 | TRBD1 | few | TGTGCCTGGTTGGACAGGCAAAAAGGGTATGGCTACACCTTC | CAWLDRQKGYGYTF
TRBJ2-1 | TRBV3-1 | NA | NA | TGTGCCAGCAGCCAAGGATTCTCTAGCTCCTACAATGAGCAGTTCTTC | CASSQGFSSSYNEQFF
TRBJ2-7 | TRBV7-7 | NA | many | TGTGCCAGCAGCAACTACGAGCAGTACTTC | CASSNYEQYF
TRBJ1-1 | TRBV7-2 | TRBD1 | many | TGTGCCAGCAGCTTCCGGGACAGGGGGCCGGGAACTGAAGCTTTCTTT | CASSFRDRGPGTEAFF
TRBJ2-2 | TRBV3-1 | TRBD2 | few | TGTGCCAGCAGCCTAAGAATCCCTTTAGCGGGGGCGAGCACCGGGGAGCTGTTTTTT | CASSLRIPLAGASTGELFF
TRBJ1-2 | TRBV7-9 | TRBD1 | many | TGTGCCAGCAGCTCCCGGGACAGGGAACGTGGCTACACCTTC | CASSSRDRERGYTF
TRBJ2-7 | TRBV14 | TRBD1 | many | TGTGCCAGCAGCCAAGAGAGTCTTGCGGACAGGGACTCCTACGAGCAGTACTTC | CASSQESLADRDSYEQYF
TRBJ2-3 | TRBV15 | TRBD2 | many | TGTGCCACCAGCAGCGGACGGGATAGCGGGGGCACAGATACGCAGTATTTT | CATSSGRDSGGTDTQYF
TRBJ1-2 | TRBV20-1 | NA | many | TGCAGTGCTAGAGGACGGTACTATGGCTACACCTTC | CSARGRYYGYTF
TRBJ1-5 | TRBV5-1 | TRBD1 | few | TGCGCCAGCAGCGCCTGGGACAGGGGCCCCAATCAGCCCCAGCATTTT | CASSAWDRGPNQPQHF
TRBJ2-4 | TRBV2 | NA | many | TGTGCCAGCGTCCGGGAGACCAAAAACATTCAGTACTTC | CASVRETKNIQYF
TRBJ2-1 | TRBV11-2 | NA | many | TGTGCCAGCAGCTTAACGCTAGAGACCTACAATGAGCAGTTCTTC | CASSLTLETYNEQFF
TRBJ2-2 | TRBV24-1 | TRBD1 | many | TGTGCCACCACGCAGACAGGGGCGAACACCGGGGAGCTGTTTTTT | CATTQTGANTGELFF
TRBJ1-4 | TRBV27 | NA | few | TGTGCCAGCAGTTTCGGGGACAATGAAAAACTGTTTTTT | CASSFGDNEKLFF
TRBJ2-3 | TRBV5-1 | NA | many | TGCGCCAGCATTGGCAGTACTAGCACAGATACGCAGTATTTT | CASIGSTSTDTQYF
TRBJ1-1 | TRBV7-9 | NA | many | TGTGCCAGCAGCTTAGTTCCAGCAAACACTGAAGCTTTCTTT | CASSLVPANTEAFF
TRBJ2-3 | TRBV5-1 | NA | many | TGCGCCAGCAGCTTGGCAGGGGCAACAGATACGCAGTATTTT | CASSLAGATDTQYF